This T cell receptor (beta chain) was identified in a study of blood T cells in healthy people across ages. Overall study findings and caveats: Because donor CMV status was unknown, expanded clonotype changes were possibly confounded. It was the long-lived donors that had more naive CD4+ cells and higher diversity than aged donors.

A second about 7 to 11 cycle PCR used barcoded and J-beta primers. One entry per CDR3 protein, called by TCRdb with MiXCR from the 5' RACE reads. In the table there are some 1.4 million distinct CDR3 sequences, 35% to 45% of which are singletons. Roughly 10 milliliters of peripheral blood were drawn from each donor into EDTA-treated tubes. Extraction of total RNA produced a minimum of 5 micrograms from each sample. This clonotype has just a few counts. Its antigen remains unidentified. A much more abundant neighbour one base away suggests this may be a read error. V gave up 5 bases and J gave up 8 bases; unmatched junction bases: 9. The CDR3 totals 13 residues. Looked up from germline, CDR1 is MNHEY and CDR2 is SVGAGI.

The source is a woman younger than 30 in good health. The chain is built from TRBV6-5 and TRBJ2-7; TRBD1 matches 7 bases. The sequencing input was blood. The CDR3 spells CASSDGDRAKQYF. The CDR3 nucleotides are TGTGCCAGCAGTGACGGAGACAGGGCGAAGCAGTACTTC.